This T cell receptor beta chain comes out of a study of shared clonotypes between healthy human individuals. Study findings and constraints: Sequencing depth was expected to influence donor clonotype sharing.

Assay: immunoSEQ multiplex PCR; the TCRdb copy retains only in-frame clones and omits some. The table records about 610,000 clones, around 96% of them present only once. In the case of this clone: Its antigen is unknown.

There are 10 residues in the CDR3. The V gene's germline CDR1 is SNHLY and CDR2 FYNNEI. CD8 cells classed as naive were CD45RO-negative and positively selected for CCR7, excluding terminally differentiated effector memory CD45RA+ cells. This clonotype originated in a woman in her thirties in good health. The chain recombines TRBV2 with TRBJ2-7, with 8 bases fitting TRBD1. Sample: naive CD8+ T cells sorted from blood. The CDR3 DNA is TGTGCTACAGGGGGGTACGAGCAGTACTTC. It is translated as CATGGYEQYF.